The subject of this entry is one T cell receptor beta chain. Antigen unknown. Sequencing was performed with immunoSEQ multiplex PCR; in TCRdb, only in-frame clones are kept and a portion is missing. The data contain under 95,000 clones, more than 80% of them singletons. This specimen comes from a study of OX40 agonist ivuxolimab in advanced cancers. Whole-study context: The study treated patients with ivuxolimab, an agonistic anti-OX40 (CD134) antibody. Dose-escalation patients were diagnosed with hepatocellular carcinoma, melanoma, renal cell cancer or head and neck cancer.

V lost 3 bases to trimming and J lost 7 bases, with 13 bases between them. In germline, CDR1 is MNHEY, CDR2 SMNVEV (reference sequence). The CDR3 consists of 14 residues. Study-wide findings and caveats: By week 6 at 0.1 to 3.0 mg/kg, blood CD4+ and CD8+ T cells had expanded clonally. Expanded clones were, on average, more numerous in CD8+ T cells than in CD4+.

This receptor was obtained from an adult with an advanced solid tumor such as melanoma, head and neck, liver or kidney cancer. The sample in question was CD4+ or CD8+ T cells sorted from blood, obtained in a trial of the OX40 agonist ivuxolimab. V gene TRBV27 combines with J gene TRBJ2-1; D may be TRBD2 (5 bases). This chain's CDR3 is CASSFRDLDNEQFF. The CDR3 bases are TGTGCCAGCAGTTTCCGGGATCTCGATAATGAGCAGTTCTTC.